These 10 T cell receptor beta chains came from one sample sequenced in a study of blood T cell repertoires in COVID-19. The data were produced by immunoSEQ multiplex PCR, yet TCRdb's version contains in-frame clones alone and is incomplete. The table records roughly 90,000 clones, 87% of them present only once. The specimen was peripheral blood. The receptors here all came from a human donor in a cohort sampled during active COVID-19.

This chain links TRBV19 with TRBJ1-1; tentative D call: TRBD1 (5 bases). Germline V gives CDR1 LNHDA, CDR2 SQIVND (reference sequence). This CDR3 has 14 residues. The V gene lost 7 bases and the J gene lost 7 bases, with 19 bases spanning the gap. CDR3 region: CASKEGSVRGEAFF. Written as DNA, the CDR3 is TGTGCCAGTAAGGAGGGGTCCGTTCGTGGTGAAGCTTTCTTT.

The chain combines TRBV18 with TRBJ2-1, with 9 bases matching TRBD1. Trimming at V came to 3 bases and at J to 2 bases, leaving 2 bases not matched to a gene. Per the germline V gene, CDR1 is KGHSH and CDR2 is LQKENI. The CDR3 consists of 15 residues. The CDR3 nucleotides are TGTGCCAGCTCACCCGGGACAGGGCCCTACAATGAGCAGTTCTTC. Translated: CASSPGTGPYNEQFF. The full variable domain, with the rest looked up from reference TRBV18 and TRBJ2-1, is NAGVMQNPRHLVRRRGQEARLRCSPMKGHSHVYWYRQLPEEGLKFMVYLQKENIIDESGMPKERFSAEFPKEGPSILRIQQVVRGDSAAYFCASSPGTGPYNEQFFGPGTRLTVL.

J is TRBJ2-5 and V is TRBV6-8; possible D gene TRBD1, 6 bases. Germline CDR1 and CDR2: MNHGY and SAAAGT. The CDR3 totals 14 residues. The V end lost 6 bases, the J end lost 3 bases, and 14 bases lay between the germline ends. DNA for the CDR3: TGTGCCAGCAGGTCCCCTTCAGGGGAAGAGACCCAGTACTTC. Amino acids: CASRSPSGEETQYF.

The rearrangement links TRBV7-9 to TRBJ2-1; D is perhaps TRBD2 (5 bases). The CDR3 extends over 14 amino acids. V lost 5 bases and J 7 bases, leaving 15 bases between the germline ends. Germline CDR1 and CDR2: SEHNR and FQNEAQ (reference sequence). CDR3 in DNA: TGTGCCAGCAGCGCCGGGGTATCTTGGAATGAGCAGTTCTTC. The encoded protein is CASSAGVSWNEQFF.

V is TRBV28 and J is TRBJ2-2; 7 bases map to TRBD1. CDR3 length: 17 amino acids. The germline gives CDR1 MDHEN, CDR2 SYDVKM. V shed 3 bases, J shed 6 bases, and the junction held 13 bases outside the gene matches. Written as DNA, the CDR3 is TGTGCCAGCAGTTTGACAGGGTTTGGGGAGTTCGCCGGGGAGCTGTTTTTT. It yields the protein CASSLTGFGEFAGELFF. The full variable domain, completed using reference TRBV28 and TRBJ2-2, is DVKVTQSSRYLVKRTGEKVFLECVQDMDHENMFWYRQDPGLGLRLIYFSYDVKMKEKGDIPEGYSVSREKKERFSLILESASTNQTSMYLCASSLTGFGEFAGELFFGEGSRLTVL.

The J gene is TRBJ1-3, the V gene TRBV11-2; 8 bases are shared with TRBD1. Germline lookup yields CDR1 SGHAT and CDR2 FQNNGV. Trimming at V came to 5 bases and at J to 11 bases, leaving 8 bases not matched to a gene. CDR3 length: 13 amino acids. DNA for the CDR3: TGTGCCAGCAGCCTGGACAGGGTTAGGTCCATATATTTT. Translating gives CASSLDRVRSIYF.

CDR3 bases: TGTGCCAGCGCCTTAGACAGTAATGAGCAGTTCTTC. It yields the protein CASALDSNEQFF. The gene calls are TRBV2 and TRBJ2-1; weak D call: TRBD1 (5 bases). The CDR3 loop spans 12 amino acids. Trimming pared 8 bases from V and 7 bases from J, leaving 12 bases between. In germline, CDR1 is SNHLY, CDR2 FYNNEI.

The CDR3 DNA reads as TGTGCCAGCAGGGCCGATTCACCCCTCCACTTT. It encodes CASRADSPLHF. The gene calls are TRBV28 and TRBJ1-6; D gene ambiguous. Germline V CDR1 and CDR2: MDHEN, SYDVKM. Trimming pared 6 bases from V and 8 bases from J, leaving 5 bases between. The CDR3 consists of 11 residues.

V gene TRBV25-1 combines with J gene TRBJ2-5, with TRBD2 matching over 8 bases. V lost 6 bases and J lost 5; bases outside the gene matches: 14. CDR1 is MGHDK and CDR2 is SYGVNS in the germline V gene. This CDR3 region has 16 residues. This chain's CDR3 is CASSRWISGSGETQYF. CDR3 nucleotide sequence: TGTGCCAGCAGCCGCTGGATCAGCGGGAGTGGGGAGACCCAGTACTTC.

This chain links TRBV7-5 with TRBJ2-1; the table's D gene call, TRBD2, was not cross checked with the DNA. TRBV7-5 is a recognized pseudogene. The CDR3 is 9 amino acids. In nucleotides, the CDR3 is TGTGCCAGAAGCCTTCCCCCCTTCTTC. Its translation is CARSLPPFF.